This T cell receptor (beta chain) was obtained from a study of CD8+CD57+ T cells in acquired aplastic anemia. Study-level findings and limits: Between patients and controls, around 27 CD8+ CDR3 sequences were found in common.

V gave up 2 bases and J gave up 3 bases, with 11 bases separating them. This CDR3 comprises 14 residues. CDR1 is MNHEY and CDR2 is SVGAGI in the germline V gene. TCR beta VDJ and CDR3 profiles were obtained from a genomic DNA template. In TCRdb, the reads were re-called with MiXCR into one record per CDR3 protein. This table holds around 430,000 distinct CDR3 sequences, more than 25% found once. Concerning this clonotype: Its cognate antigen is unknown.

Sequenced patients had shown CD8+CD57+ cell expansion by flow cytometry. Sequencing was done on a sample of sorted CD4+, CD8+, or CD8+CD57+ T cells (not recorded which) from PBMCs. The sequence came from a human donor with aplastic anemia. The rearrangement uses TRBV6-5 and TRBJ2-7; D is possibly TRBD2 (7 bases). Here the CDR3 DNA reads TGTGCCAGCAGTTACCGGGGAGGGGGCTACGAGCAGTACTTC. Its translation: CASSYRGGGYEQYF.